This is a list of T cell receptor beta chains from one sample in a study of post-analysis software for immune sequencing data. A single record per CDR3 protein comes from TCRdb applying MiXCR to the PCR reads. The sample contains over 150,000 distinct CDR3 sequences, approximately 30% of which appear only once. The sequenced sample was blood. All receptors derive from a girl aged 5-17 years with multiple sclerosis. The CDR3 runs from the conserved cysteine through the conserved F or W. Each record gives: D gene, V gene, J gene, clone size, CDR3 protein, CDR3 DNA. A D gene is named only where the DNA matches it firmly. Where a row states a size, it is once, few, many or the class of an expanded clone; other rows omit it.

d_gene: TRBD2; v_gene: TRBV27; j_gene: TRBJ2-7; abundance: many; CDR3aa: CASSLLTGLSGRARYEQYF; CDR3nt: TGTGCCAGCAGTTTACTGACTGGGCTCAGCGGGAGGGCCCGCTACGAGCAGTACTTC
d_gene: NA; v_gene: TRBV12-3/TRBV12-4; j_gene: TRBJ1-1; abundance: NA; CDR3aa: CASILIGNTKAFF; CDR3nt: TGTGCCAGCATCTTGATTGGGAACACTAAAGCTTTCTTT
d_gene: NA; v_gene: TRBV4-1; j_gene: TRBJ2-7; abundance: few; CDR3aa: CASSQDPGLSYEQYF; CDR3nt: TGCGCCAGCAGCCAAGATCCAGGGTTGTCCTACGAGCAGTACTTC
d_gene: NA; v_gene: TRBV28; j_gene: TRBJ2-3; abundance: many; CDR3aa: CASSLRRSTDTQYF; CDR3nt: TGTGCCAGCAGTTTACGGAGATCCACAGATACGCAGTATTTT
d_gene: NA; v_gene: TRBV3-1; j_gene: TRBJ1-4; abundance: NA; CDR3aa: CASSQEGGPKEKLFF; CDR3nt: TGTGCCAGCAGCCAAGAAGGAGGGCCCAAGGAAAAACTGTTTTTT
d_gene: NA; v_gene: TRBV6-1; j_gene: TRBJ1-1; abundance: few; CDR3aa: CASISGLWDFTEAFF; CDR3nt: TGTGCCAGCATCTCCGGGCTCTGGGACTTCACTGAAGCTTTCTTT
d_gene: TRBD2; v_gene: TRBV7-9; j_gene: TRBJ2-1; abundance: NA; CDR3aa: CASSPLAGYNEQFF; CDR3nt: TGTGCCAGCAGCCCGCTAGCGGGTTACAATGAGCAGTTCTTC
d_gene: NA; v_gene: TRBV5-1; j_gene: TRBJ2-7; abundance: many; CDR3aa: CASSQGSGDYEQYF; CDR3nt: TGCGCCAGCAGCCAAGGGTCCGGGGACTACGAGCAGTACTTC
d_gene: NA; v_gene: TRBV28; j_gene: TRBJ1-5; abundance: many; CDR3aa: CASTLDTRNQPQHF; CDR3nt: TGTGCCAGCACCTTGGACACCCGCAATCAGCCCCAGCATTTT
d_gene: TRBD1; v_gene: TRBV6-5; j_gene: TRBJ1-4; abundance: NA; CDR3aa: CASSYSTGHFFEKLFF; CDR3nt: TGTGCCAGCAGTTACTCGACAGGGCATTTTTTTGAAAAACTGTTTTTT
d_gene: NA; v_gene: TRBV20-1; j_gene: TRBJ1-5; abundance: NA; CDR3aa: CSARDPSGLASNQPQHF; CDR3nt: TGCAGTGCTAGAGACCCGTCGGGCTTGGCGAGCAATCAGCCCCAGCATTTT
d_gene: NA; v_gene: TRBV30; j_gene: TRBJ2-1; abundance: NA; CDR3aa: CAWSVVGDEQFF; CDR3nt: TGTGCCTGGAGTGTAGTTGGAGATGAGCAGTTCTTC
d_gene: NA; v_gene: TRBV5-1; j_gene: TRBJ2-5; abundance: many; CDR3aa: CASSLDGGYQETQYF; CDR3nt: TGCGCCAGCAGCTTGGACGGCGGATACCAAGAGACCCAGTACTTC
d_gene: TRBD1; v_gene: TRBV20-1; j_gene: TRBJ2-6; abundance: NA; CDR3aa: CSARDRTGLAGANVLTF; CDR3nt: TGCAGTGCTAGAGATCGGACAGGGCTAGCGGGGGCCAACGTCCTGACTTTC
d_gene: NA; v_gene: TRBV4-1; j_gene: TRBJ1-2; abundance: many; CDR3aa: CASTPEEGTFNYGYTF; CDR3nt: TGCGCCAGCACCCCTGAGGAGGGGACCTTTAACTATGGCTACACCTTC
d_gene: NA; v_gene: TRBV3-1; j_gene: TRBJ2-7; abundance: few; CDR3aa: CASNQVRSYEQYF; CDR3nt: TGTGCCAGCAACCAAGTAAGATCCTACGAGCAGTACTTC
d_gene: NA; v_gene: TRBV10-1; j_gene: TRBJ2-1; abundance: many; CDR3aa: CASSDSLNEQFF; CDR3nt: TGCGCCAGCAGTGATTCGCTCAATGAGCAGTTCTTC
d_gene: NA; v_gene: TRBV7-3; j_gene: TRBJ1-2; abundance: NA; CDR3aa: CASSLKMEGDGYTF; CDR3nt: TGTGCCAGTAGCTTAAAAATGGAGGGGGATGGCTACACCTTC
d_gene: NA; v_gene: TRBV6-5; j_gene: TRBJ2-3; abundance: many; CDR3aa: CASSYSGVDTQYF; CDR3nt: TGTGCCAGCAGTTACTCGGGAGTAGATACGCAGTATTTT
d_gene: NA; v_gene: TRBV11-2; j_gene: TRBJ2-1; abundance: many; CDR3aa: CASSPHWDSVSNEQFF; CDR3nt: TGTGCCAGCAGCCCGCATTGGGATTCCGTCTCTAATGAACAGTTCTTC
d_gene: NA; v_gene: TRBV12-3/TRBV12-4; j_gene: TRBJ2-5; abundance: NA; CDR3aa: CASSPRTRAETEYF; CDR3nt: TGTGCCAGCAGTCCCCGGACGAGAGCGGAGACCGAGTACTTC
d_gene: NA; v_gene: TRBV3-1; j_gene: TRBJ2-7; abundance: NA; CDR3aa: CASSQDGGGYEQYF; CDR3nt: TGTGCCAGCAGCCAAGATGGGGGTGGGTACGAGCAGTACTTC
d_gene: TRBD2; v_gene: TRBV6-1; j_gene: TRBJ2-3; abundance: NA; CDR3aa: CASSPLRLAESTDTQYF; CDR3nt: TGTGCCAGCAGTCCCCTCCGACTAGCGGAAAGCACAGATACGCAGTATTTT
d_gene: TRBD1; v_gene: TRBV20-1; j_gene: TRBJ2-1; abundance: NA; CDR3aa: CSASYRGLSNEQFF; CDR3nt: TGCAGTGCTAGTTACAGGGGCTTGAGCAATGAGCAGTTCTTC
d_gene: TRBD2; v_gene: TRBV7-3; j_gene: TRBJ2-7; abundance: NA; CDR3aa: CASRPGGLAGSEQYF; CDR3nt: TGTGCCAGCAGACCCGGTGGACTAGCGGGTTCCGAGCAGTACTTC
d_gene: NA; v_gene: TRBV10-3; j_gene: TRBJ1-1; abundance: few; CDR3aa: CAISGTRGPPQNTEAFF; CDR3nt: TGTGCCATCAGTGGAACCCGGGGCCCCCCGCAAAACACTGAAGCTTTCTTT
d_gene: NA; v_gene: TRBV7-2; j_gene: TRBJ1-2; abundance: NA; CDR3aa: CASSLYPDPLNYGYTF; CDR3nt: TGTGCCAGCAGCTTATATCCGGATCCGCTTAACTATGGCTACACCTTC
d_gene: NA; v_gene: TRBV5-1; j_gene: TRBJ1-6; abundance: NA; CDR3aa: CASSLEVAGGHSPLHF; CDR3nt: TGCGCCAGCAGCTTGGAAGTGGCGGGGGGGCATTCACCCCTCCACTTT
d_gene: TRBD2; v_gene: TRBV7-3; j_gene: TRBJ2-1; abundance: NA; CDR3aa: CASSWLAGTSNEQFF; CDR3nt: TGTGCCAGCAGCTGGCTAGCGGGGACCTCAAATGAGCAGTTCTTC
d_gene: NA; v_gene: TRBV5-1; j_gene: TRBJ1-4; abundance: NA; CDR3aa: CASSLRGSSGEKLFF; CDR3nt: TGCGCCAGCAGCCTTAGAGGGAGCTCGGGGGAAAAACTGTTTTTT
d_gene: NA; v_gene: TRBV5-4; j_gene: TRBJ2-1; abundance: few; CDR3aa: CASSLNSPGGYNEQFF; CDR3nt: TGTGCCAGCAGCCTGAACTCCCCTGGCGGGTACAATGAGCAGTTCTTC
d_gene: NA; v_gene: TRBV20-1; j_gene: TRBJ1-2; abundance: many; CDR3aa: CSVIPGPAGHGYTF; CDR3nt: TGCAGTGTGATACCGGGGCCAGCGGGTCATGGCTACACCTTC
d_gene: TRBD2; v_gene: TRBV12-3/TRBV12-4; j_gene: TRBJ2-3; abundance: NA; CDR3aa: CASSPALAGVPDTQYF; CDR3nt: TGTGCCAGCAGCCCGGCACTAGCGGGAGTCCCAGATACGCAGTATTTT
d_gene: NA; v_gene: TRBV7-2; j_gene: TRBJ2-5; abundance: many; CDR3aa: CASSRGIRETQYF; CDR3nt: TGTGCCAGCAGCCGAGGTATCAGGGAGACCCAGTACTTC
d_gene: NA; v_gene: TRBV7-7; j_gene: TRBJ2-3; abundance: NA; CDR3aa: CASSLFVGHTDTQYF; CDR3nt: TGTGCTAGCAGCTTGTTTGTGGGGCACACAGATACGCAGTATTTT
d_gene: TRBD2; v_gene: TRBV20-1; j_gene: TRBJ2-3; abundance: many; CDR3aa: CSAGLAGARDTQYF; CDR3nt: TGCAGTGCTGGACTAGCGGGAGCCAGAGATACGCAGTATTTT
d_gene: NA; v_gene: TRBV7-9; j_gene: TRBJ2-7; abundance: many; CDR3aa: CASSPGLRQGETYEQYF; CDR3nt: TGTGCCAGCAGCCCCGGACTAAGACAGGGAGAGACCTACGAGCAGTACTTC
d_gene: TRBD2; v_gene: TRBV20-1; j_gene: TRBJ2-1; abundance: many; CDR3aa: CSASTSGRSYNEQFF; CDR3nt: TGCAGTGCTTCGACTAGCGGGAGGTCCTACAATGAGCAGTTCTTC
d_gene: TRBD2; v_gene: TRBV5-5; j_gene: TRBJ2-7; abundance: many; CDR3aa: CASSLIGTSVYEQYF; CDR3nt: TGTGCCAGCAGCTTGATAGGGACTAGCGTCTACGAGCAGTACTTC
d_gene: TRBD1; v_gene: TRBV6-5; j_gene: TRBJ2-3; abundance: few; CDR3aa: CASRTGYGTDTQYF; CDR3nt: TGTGCCAGCAGGACAGGGTACGGCACAGATACGCAGTATTTT
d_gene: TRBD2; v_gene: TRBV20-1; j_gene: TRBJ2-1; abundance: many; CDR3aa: CSARDPSGASYNEQFF; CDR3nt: TGCAGTGCTAGAGATCCCAGCGGGGCTTCCTACAATGAGCAGTTCTTC
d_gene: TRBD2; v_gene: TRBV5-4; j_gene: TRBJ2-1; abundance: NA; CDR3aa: CASSQEPSGSLNEQFF; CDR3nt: TGTGCCAGCAGCCAAGAACCTAGCGGGAGTTTAAATGAGCAGTTCTTC
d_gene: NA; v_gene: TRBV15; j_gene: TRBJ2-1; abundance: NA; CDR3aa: CATSRVIASDDEQFF; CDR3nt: TGTGCCACCAGCAGAGTAATAGCAAGCGACGACGAGCAGTTCTTC
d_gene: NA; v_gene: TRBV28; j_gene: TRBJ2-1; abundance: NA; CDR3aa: CASSLLGGSGASYNEQFF; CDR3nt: TGTGCCAGCAGTTTACTAGGGGGTTCGGGAGCCTCCTACAATGAGCAGTTCTTC